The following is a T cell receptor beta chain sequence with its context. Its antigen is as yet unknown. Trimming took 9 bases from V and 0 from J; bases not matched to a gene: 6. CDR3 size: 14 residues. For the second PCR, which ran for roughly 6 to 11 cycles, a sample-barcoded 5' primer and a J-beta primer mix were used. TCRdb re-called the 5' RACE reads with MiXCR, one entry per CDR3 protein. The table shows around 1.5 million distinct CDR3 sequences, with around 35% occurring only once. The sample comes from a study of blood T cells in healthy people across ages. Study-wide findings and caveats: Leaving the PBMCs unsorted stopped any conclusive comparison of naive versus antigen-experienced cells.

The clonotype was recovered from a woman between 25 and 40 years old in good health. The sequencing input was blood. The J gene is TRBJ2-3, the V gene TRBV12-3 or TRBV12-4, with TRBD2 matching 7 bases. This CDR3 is CARVAGLSTDTQYF. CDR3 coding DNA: TGTGCCAGAGTAGCGGGTCTTAGCACAGATACGCAGTATTTT.